The 21 T cell receptor beta chains below were found in one sample sequenced in a study of glioma-infiltrating T cells. TCR alpha and beta CDR3 regions were amplified from RNA using iRepertoire nested multiplex PCR. TCRdb re-derived calls from the multiplex PCR reads in MiXCR, one entry per CDR3 protein. The table shows around 21,000 distinct CDR3 sequences, with roughly 25% occurring only once. Specimen: glioma tissue, nonneoplastic brain tissue, or PBMCs (not recorded which). These receptors were collected from a human donor with low-grade glioma or glioblastoma, undergoing nonglioma brain surgery, or in good health (not recorded which).

Worth noting for this clonotype: One base away lies a much larger clone, so this may be a sequencing read error. The V call is TRBV20-1, the J call TRBJ2-3; D is perhaps TRBD2 (6 bases). This CDR3 contains 13 residues. Looked up from germline, CDR1 is DFQATT and CDR2 is SNEGSKA (reference sequence). The CDR3 sequence: CSARGRNTDMQYF. The CDR3 bases are TGCAGTGCTAGGGGGAGGAACACAGATATGCAGTATTTT.

This clonotype appeared many times. The J gene is TRBJ2-3, the V gene TRBV7-2, with TRBD2 matching over 10 bases. V lost 6 bases to trimming and J lost 4 bases; unmatched junction nucleotides: 10. The CDR3 runs to 16 residues. Germline-derived CDR1 and CDR2 are SGHTA and FQGNSA. The DNA for the CDR3 is TGTGCCAGCAGTCGAAGGAGCGGGGGGGCCTCAGATACGCAGTATTTT. Its translation: CASSRRSGGASDTQYF.

This clonotype was seen many times. V is TRBV6-1 and J is TRBJ1-5; 8 bases map to TRBD1. Germline assignment: CDR1 MNHNS and CDR2 SASEGT. The V gene end was trimmed by 6 bases and the J gene end by 4 bases; junction bases not matched to a gene: 11. The CDR3 runs 16 residues. In nucleotides, the CDR3 is TGTGCCAGCAGCCGGGCCGGGACAGGACCTAATCAGCCCCAGCATTTT. Translated: CASSRAGTGPNQPQHF.

This clonotype was detected only a few times. This chain connects TRBV12-3 or TRBV12-4 to TRBJ1-1; D is unresolved. The CDR3 is 13 amino acids. Trimming took 3 bases from V and 5 from J, leaving 10 bases between them. The CDR3 here is CASSLMGRTEAFF. CDR3 coding DNA: TGTGCCAGCAGTTTGATGGGGAGGACTGAAGCTTTCTTT.

This clonotype has a count of ten or more. The chain employs TRBV6-2 or TRBV6-3 and TRBJ2-3, with 7 bases fitting TRBD1. Unmatched junction bases numbered 11, after V lost 2 bases and J lost 0 bases. The V gene's germline CDR1 is MNHEY and CDR2 SVGEGT. The CDR3 loop spans 18 amino acids. CDR3 DNA sequence: TGTGCCAGCAGTTACGTCCCCCACAGGGGATCTAGCACAGATACGCAGTATTTT. Its translation is CASSYVPHRGSSTDTQYF.

This clonotype was counted a few times. This chain connects TRBV18 to TRBJ2-5, with TRBD2 identical over 7 bases. Germline CDR1 is KGHSH and CDR2 is LQKENI. The CDR3 has 14 residues. V shed 3 bases, J shed 4 bases, and the junction held 5 bases outside the gene matches. CDR3 in DNA: TGTGCCAGCTCACCCGAGACTAGCAGAGAGACCCAGTACTTC. Its translation is CASSPETSRETQYF.

Concerning this clonotype: A much larger clonotype is one base distant, so this may be a read error. V is TRBV7-9 and J is TRBJ1-2, with D possibly TRBD1 on 6 matching bases. Germline CDR1 and CDR2: SEHNR and FQNEAQ (reference sequence). The V end lost 5 bases, the J end lost 0 bases, and 16 bases lay between the germline ends. The CDR3 totals 16 residues. The CDR3 spells CASSTESGASNYGYTF. CDR3 bases: TGTGCCAGCAGCACCGAGTCAGGGGCGTCTAACTATGGCTACACCTTC.

The sample holds many counts of this clonotype. The chain recombines TRBV28 with TRBJ2-3; TRBD2 might be the D (6 bases). V dropped 6 bases and J dropped 3 bases, with 10 bases sitting between them. This CDR3 comprises 13 residues. Germline lookup yields CDR1 MDHEN and CDR2 SYDVKM. CDR3 sequence (DNA): TGTGCCAGCAGACCGGGACTTACAGATACGCAGTATTTT. Amino acid sequence: CASRPGLTDTQYF.

This clonotype was seen a handful of times. The rearrangement joins TRBV2 to TRBJ1-6, with D maybe TRBD1 (6 bases). The V end lost 6 bases, the J end lost 16 bases, and 16 bases lay between the germline ends. The CDR3 covers 12 residues. CDR1 and CDR2 (germline): SNHLY, FYNNEI. The CDR3 region has the DNA TGTGCCAGCAGGTCTCGGGACACCCTTCTCCACTTT. As protein: CASRSRDTLLHF.

This clonotype was detected many times. The rearrangement joins TRBV7-3 to TRBJ2-5; 7 positions agree with TRBD2. The CDR3 has 14 amino acids. Trimming removed 5 bases from V and 4 bases from J; junction bases left unmatched: 7. Germline V gene data show CDR1 as SGHTA and CDR2 as FQGTGA. CDR3 DNA: TGTGCCAGCAGCCCCCACGGGGAGGGAGAGACCCAGTACTTC. Residues: CASSPHGEGETQYF.

By share, this clonotype ranks as medium-sized. The chain's CDR3 is CASSEFGEGHEQFF. For the CDR3, the DNA is TGTGCCAGCAGTGAATTTGGGGAGGGCCATGAGCAGTTCTTC. The chain joins TRBV25-1 to TRBJ2-1, with 7 bases that match TRBD2. V gave up 1 base and J gave up 8 bases; unmatched junction bases: 5. This CDR3 comprises 14 residues. The germline V gene encodes CDR1 MGHDK and CDR2 SYGVNS.

The sample holds many counts of this clonotype. V gene TRBV6-1 combines with J gene TRBJ1-3; possible D gene TRBD1, 5 bases. This CDR3 is 13 amino acids long. V was clipped by 7 bases and J by 0 bases, with 7 bases between them. The germline CDR1 and CDR2 sequences are MNHNS and SASEGT. The CDR3 here is CASTRASGNTIYF. In nucleotides, the CDR3 is TGTGCCAGCACCAGGGCCTCTGGAAACACCATATATTTT.

Comments on this clonotype: The CDR3 does not end in the conserved phenylalanine or tryptophan, so this is likely a read error. V gene TRBV6-9 combines with J gene TRBJ2-5; 10 bases are a match to TRBD1. There are 15 residues in the CDR3. The J segment lost 5 bases and the V segment lost 5 bases, leaving 8 bases of the junction unmatched. Germline V lookup: CDR1 MNHGY, CDR2 SVAAGI. The CDR3 DNA is TGTGCCAGCAGTCATCGGGACAGGGGCTTGGAGACCCAGTACTCC. This codes for CASSHRDRGLETQYS.

The V call is TRBV5-4, the J call TRBJ2-5; 8 nucleotides align to TRBD2. In germline, CDR1 is SGHNT, CDR2 YYREEE (reference sequence). The CDR3 contains 17 residues. V lost 4 bases to trimming and J lost 1 base; unmatched junction nucleotides: 12. The CDR3 loop reads CASSPDGLAGGQETQYF. The CDR3, as DNA: TGTGCCAGCAGCCCCGACGGACTAGCCGGTGGCCAAGAGACCCAGTACTTC.

This clonotype has ten or more counts. The V and J genes are TRBV4-2 and TRBJ2-3; no firm D call. CDR1 and CDR2 from the germline V gene are LGHNA and YNFKEQ. V lost 5 bases to trimming and J lost 2 bases, with 8 bases between them. The CDR3 extends over 13 amino acids. CDR3 in amino acids: CASSETTTDTQYF. CDR3 sequence (DNA): TGTGCCAGCAGCGAGACCACCACAGATACGCAGTATTTT.

To note about this clonotype: A read error may be the cause here, since a much bigger clone is one base away. The chain couples TRBV4-1 to TRBJ1-5, with D maybe TRBD1 (5 bases). Germline lookup yields CDR1 MGHRA and CDR2 YSYEKL. This CDR3 is 15 amino acids long. In DNA, the CDR3 is TGCGCCGGCAGCCAAAGTCACAGGAGCAATCAGCCCCAGCATTTT. Protein sequence: CAGSQSHRSNQPQHF.

Turning to this clonotype: The CDR3 does not close with the conserved phenylalanine or tryptophan, likely indicating a read error. The chain uses TRBV20-1 and TRBJ1-2, with 8 bases matching TRBD1. Germline values: CDR1 DFQATT, CDR2 SNEGSKA (reference sequence). The CDR3 totals 15 residues. This chain's CDR3 is CTARDQAGGVGGYTS. In nucleotides, the CDR3 is TGCACTGCTAGAGATCAGGCAGGGGGCGTCGGTGGCTACACCTCC.

As for this clonotype: Lacking the conserved final phenylalanine or tryptophan, this CDR3 likely reflects a read error. V and J are TRBV7-6 and TRBJ1-1; D not certain. The CDR3 covers 13 residues. Germline V lookup: CDR1 SGHVS, CDR2 FNYEAQ. Trimming shortened V by 1 base and J by 5 bases, and 8 bases separated the two germline ends. The CDR3 spells CASSLGLGTEAFL. As DNA, the CDR3 is TGTGCCAGCAGCTTAGGTTTGGGTACTGAAGCTTTCCTC.

This clonotype was recorded at least ten times. The chain recombines TRBV7-2 with TRBJ1-5, with D unresolved. The germline V gene has CDR1 SGHTA and CDR2 FQGNSA. Trimming pared 5 bases from V and 5 bases from J, leaving 10 bases between. The CDR3 length is 13 residues. The CDR3 region has the DNA TGTGCCAGCAGCCCGACGCGGGATCAGCCCCAGCATTTT. This encodes CASSPTRDQPQHF. The full variable domain, rest sourced from reference TRBV7-2 and TRBJ1-5, is GAGVSQSPSNKVTEKGKDVELRCDPISGHTALYWYRQSLGQGLEFLIYFQGNSAPDKSGLPSDRFSAERTGGSVSTLTIQRTQQEDSAVYLCASSPTRDQPQHFGDGTRLSIL.

By frequency in the sample, this clonotype is medium-sized. The chain recombines TRBV27 with TRBJ1-2; the D is unclear. The V end was cut by 4 bases, the J end by 1 base, with 7 bases between. CDR1 and CDR2 from the germline V gene are MNHEY and SMNVEV (reference sequence). This CDR3 region has 13 residues. The DNA of the CDR3 is TGTGCCAGCAGTTCTTACAGTAACTATGGCTACACCTTC. It yields the protein CASSSYSNYGYTF.

The chain recombines TRBV19 with TRBJ2-1, with D perhaps TRBD1 or TRBD2 (6 bases each). The V gene's germline CDR1 is LNHDA and CDR2 SQIVND (reference sequence). V gave up 8 bases and J gave up 5 bases, with 16 bases separating them. The CDR3 has 14 amino acids. CDR3 DNA: TGTGCCAGTCAAAGAGGGGGGCTTAACAATGAGCAGTTCTTC. This encodes CASQRGGLNNEQFF.